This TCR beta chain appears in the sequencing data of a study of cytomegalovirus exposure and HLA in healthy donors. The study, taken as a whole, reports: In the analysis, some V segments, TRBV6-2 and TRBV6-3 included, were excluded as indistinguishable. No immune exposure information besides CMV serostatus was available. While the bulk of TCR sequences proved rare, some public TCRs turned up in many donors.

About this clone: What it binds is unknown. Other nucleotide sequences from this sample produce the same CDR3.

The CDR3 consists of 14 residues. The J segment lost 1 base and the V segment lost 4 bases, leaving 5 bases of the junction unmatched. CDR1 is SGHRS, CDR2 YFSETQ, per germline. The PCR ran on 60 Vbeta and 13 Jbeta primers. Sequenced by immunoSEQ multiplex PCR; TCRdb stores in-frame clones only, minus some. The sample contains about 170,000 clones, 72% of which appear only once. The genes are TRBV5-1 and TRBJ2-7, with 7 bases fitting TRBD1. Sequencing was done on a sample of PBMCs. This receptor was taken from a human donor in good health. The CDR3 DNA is TGCGCCAGCAGCCTCGGGACAGTGTCCTACGAGCAGTACTTC. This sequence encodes CASSLGTVSYEQYF. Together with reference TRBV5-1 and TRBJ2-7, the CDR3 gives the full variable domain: KAGVTQTPRYLIKTRGQQVTLSCSPISGHRSVSWYQQTPGQGLQFLFEYFSETQRNKGNFPGRFSGRQFSNSRSEMNVSTLELGDSALYLCASSLGTVSYEQYFGPGTRLTVT.